One TCR beta chain is described in this entry. TCRdb keeps only in-frame clones here, not all; method: immunoSEQ multiplex PCR. Among 52,000 or so clones, approximately 82% were seen once, and the ten largest hold more than 13%. Germline CDR1 is MGHRA and CDR2 is YSYEKL. The V segment lost 0 bases and the J segment 4 bases; nucleotides outside the gene matches: 12. This CDR3 is 19 amino acids long. The data originate from a study of blood T cell repertoires in COVID-19. Sequencing was done on a sample of peripheral blood. The receptor comes from a human donor in a cohort sampled during active COVID-19. The V gene is TRBV4-1, the J gene TRBJ2-6, with 7 bases identical to TRBD1. The CDR3: CASSQERAGGPPGANVLTF. The CDR3 region has the DNA TGCGCCAGCAGCCAAGAAAGGGCAGGGGGTCCCCCCGGGGCCAACGTCCTGACTTTC.